These 9 T cell receptor beta chains share one sample of origin, sequenced in a study of immune characterization of retroperitoneal liposarcoma (dated by TCRdb to about 2019). Libraries were made using PCR. The sample was run on a NextSeq 500. TCRdb trimmed the raw reads at Q25, called clones with MiXCR and kept productive beta chains. Every entry covers one CDR3 protein and lists the most common genes and DNA from its rows. The sample profile shows around 19,000 distinct CDR3 sequences; 37% of them were found once. The top ten constitute 6.5% to 8% of the sample. The sequencing sample was made of blood. The receptors here all came from a male donor with retroperitoneal liposarcoma.

The CDR3 protein is CASSYSEGTSGREEGNIQYF. In nucleotides, the CDR3 is TGTGCCAGCAGTTACTCTGAGGGGACTAGCGGGCGAGAAGAAGGAAACATTCAGTACTTC. The chain joins TRBV6-6 to TRBJ2-4; 12 positions agree with TRBD2. CDR3 size: 20 residues. V was pared by 0 bases and J by 6 bases, with 15 bases of the junction left unmatched. From germline, CDR1 is MNHNY and CDR2 SVGAGI (reference sequence).

This clonotype was found many times. The V call is TRBV6-1, the J call TRBJ2-3; the match to TRBD1 covers 9 bases. Unmatched junction bases numbered 18, after V lost 2 bases and J lost 6 bases. CDR1 and CDR2 (germline): MNHNS, SASEGT. The CDR3 has 19 residues. In DNA form, the CDR3 reads TGTGCCAGCAGTGAATATTATTCCCCCGGGACAGGGTTTGCGGATACGCAGTATTTT. The encoded protein is CASSEYYSPGTGFADTQYF.

The J gene is TRBJ1-1, the V gene TRBV28, with 8 bases lining up with TRBD1. Germline CDR1 and CDR2: MDHEN and SYDVKM. The CDR3 is made up of 15 amino acids. Germline trimming cut 5 bases from V and 0 bases from J; bases unmatched to any gene: 5. The CDR3 nucleotides are TGTGCCAGCAGTGCCATGACAGGGGTGAACACTGAAGCTTTCTTT. This codes for CASSAMTGVNTEAFF.

This clonotype was found many times. The chain carries TRBV6-1 and TRBJ2-5; unclear D gene. The CDR3 length is 15 residues. Trimming cost V 3 bases and J 0 bases, with 11 bases left between them. The V gene's germline CDR1 is MNHNS and CDR2 SASEGT. CDR3 DNA sequence: TGTGCCAGCAGTGACACCGAGGCGTACCAAGAGACCCAGTACTTC. Its translation: CASSDTEAYQETQYF.

This chain joins TRBV6-5 and TRBJ2-4, with TRBD2 matching over 14 bases. The end of the DNA aligns better with TRBJ2-7, so the J call may be wrong. The CDR3 sequence is 16 residues long. Germline CDR1 reads MNHEY; CDR2 reads SVGAGI. CDR3 DNA sequence: TGTGCCAGCAGGGGACTAGCGGGAGAGACTGGCTACGAGCAGTACTTC. Encoded protein: CASRGLAGETGYEQYF.

This clonotype has a handful of counts. In nucleotides, the CDR3 is TGTGCCAGCAGGACAGGGGATGCCGGGGAGCTGTTTTTT. Translation: CASRTGDAGELFF. The chain links TRBV27 to TRBJ2-2, with 8 bases that match TRBD1. With V trimmed by 6 bases and J by 6 bases, 3 bases remained unmatched. Germline-derived CDR1 and CDR2 are MNHEY and SMNVEV (reference sequence). The CDR3 runs 13 residues.

The J gene is TRBJ2-3, the V gene TRBV11-2, with 8 bases aligning to TRBD1. V dropped 2 bases and J dropped 9; count of bases not matched to a gene: 10. The CDR3 contains 15 residues. The germline CDR1 and CDR2 sequences are SGHAT and FQNNGV. As DNA, the CDR3 is TGTGCCAGCAGCTTACAGGGGGCGGTGGCCGGGACGCAGTATTTT. It codes for CASSLQGAVAGTQYF.

The V and J genes are TRBV10-2 and TRBJ2-2; 8 bases fit TRBD1. The germline gives CDR1 WSHSY, CDR2 SAAADI. This CDR3 is built from 15 residues. V lost 3 bases, J lost 4 bases, and 4 bases stayed unmatched. The CDR3 loop is CASSDRGQGTGELFF. Written as DNA, the CDR3 is TGCGCCAGCAGTGACAGGGGGCAGGGCACCGGGGAGCTGTTTTTT.

With regard to this clonotype: The conserved phenylalanine or tryptophan normally closing the CDR3 is absent here, so this likely arose from a read error. The DNA is omitted, as the CDR3 cannot be located on it reliably, and the CDR3 follows TCRdb's listing. The chain carries TRBV7-2 and TRBJ2-6. The CDR3 is made up of 8 amino acids, end residues included. Germline CDR1 and CDR2: SGHTA and FQGNSA. The CDR3 protein is CASSLGWQ.